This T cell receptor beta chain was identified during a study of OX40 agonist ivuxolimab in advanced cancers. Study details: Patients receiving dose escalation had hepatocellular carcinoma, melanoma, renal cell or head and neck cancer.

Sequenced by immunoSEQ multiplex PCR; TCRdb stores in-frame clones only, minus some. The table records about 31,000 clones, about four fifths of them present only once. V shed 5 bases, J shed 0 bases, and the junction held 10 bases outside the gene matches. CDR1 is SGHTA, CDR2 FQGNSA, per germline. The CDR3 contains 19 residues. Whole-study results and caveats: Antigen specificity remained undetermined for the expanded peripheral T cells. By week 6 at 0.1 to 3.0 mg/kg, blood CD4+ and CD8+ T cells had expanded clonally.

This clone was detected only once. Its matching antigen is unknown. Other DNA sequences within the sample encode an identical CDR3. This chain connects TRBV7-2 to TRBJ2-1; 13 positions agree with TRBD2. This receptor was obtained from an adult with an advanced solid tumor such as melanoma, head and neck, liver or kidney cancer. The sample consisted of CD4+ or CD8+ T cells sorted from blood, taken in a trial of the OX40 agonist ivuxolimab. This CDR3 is CASSPNPGLAGASYNEQFF. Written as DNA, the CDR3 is TGTGCCAGCAGCCCAAACCCAGGACTAGCGGGGGCCTCCTACAATGAGCAGTTCTTC.